The 24 T cell receptor beta chains presented below share a single source sample, sequenced in a study of shared clonotypes between healthy human individuals. TCRdb keeps only in-frame clones here, not all; method: immunoSEQ multiplex PCR. The data hold about 490,000 clones, with around 80% observed a single time. The sequencing input was PBMCs. These receptors were collected from a woman in her forties in good health. Some clones in this sample may be carry-over from other donors' samples.

V and J are TRBV11-1 and TRBJ2-4; D perhaps matches TRBD2 (6 bases). The length of the CDR3 is 16 residues. The germline gives CDR1 SGHAT, CDR2 FQDESV (reference sequence). The V end lost 1 base, the J end lost 0 bases, and 10 bases lay between the germline ends. As DNA, the CDR3 is TGTGCCAGCAGCTTAGAGCGCGGGGAAGCCAAAAACATTCAGTACTTC. It codes for CASSLERGEAKNIQYF.

This chain uses TRBV4-2 with TRBJ2-7; D is ambiguous. The CDR3 sequence is 15 residues long. The germline V gene has CDR1 LGHNA and CDR2 YNFKEQ. V was clipped by 0 bases and J by 4 bases, with 13 bases between them. DNA for the CDR3: TGTGCCAGCAGCCAAGAAACGGACCGCGGTTACGAGCAGTACTTC. Encoded protein: CASSQETDRGYEQYF.

The DNA of the CDR3 is TGTGCCAGCAGCTTAGCGCCGGAATCGTTCGACGAGCAGTACTTC. The encoded protein is CASSLAPESFDEQYF. V and J are TRBV7-2 and TRBJ2-7; D gene ambiguous. The CDR3 sequence is 15 residues long. Trimming left V 0 bases short and J 5 bases short, with 14 bases between. Germline loops: CDR1 SGHTA, CDR2 FQGNSA. The full variable domain, rest sourced from reference TRBV7-2 and TRBJ2-7, is GAGVSQSPSNKVTEKGKDVELRCDPISGHTALYWYRQSLGQGLEFLIYFQGNSAPDKSGLPSDRFSAERTGGSVSTLTIQRTQQEDSAVYLCASSLAPESFDEQYFGPGTRLTVT.

CDR3 loop: CASSLSYRYQETQYF. The CDR3 DNA is TGTGCCAGCAGTTTATCCTACAGGTACCAAGAGACCCAGTACTTC. J is TRBJ2-5 and V is TRBV27; D is possibly TRBD1 (5 bases). Germline CDR1 MNHEY, CDR2 SMNVEV (reference sequence). The CDR3 spans 15 residues. V shed 0 bases and J shed 0 bases, with 8 bases lying between them.

The V and J genes are TRBV20-1 and TRBJ2-7; unclear D gene. The germline V and J ends were trimmed by 3 bases and 9 bases, with 12 bases remaining between them. This CDR3 contains 11 residues. Germline assignment: CDR1 DFQATT and CDR2 SNEGSKA (reference sequence). This CDR3 reads CSARDVRGQYF. DNA for the CDR3: TGCAGTGCTAGGGACGTACGAGGGCAGTACTTC.

This clone appeared many times. The junction shows a germline mismatch at one end, possibly a read error. The V and J genes are TRBV7-2 and TRBJ2-2; 7 bases match TRBD2. CDR1 and CDR2 from the germline V gene are SGHTA and FQGNSA. This CDR3 is built from 16 residues. The CDR3 sequence is CASSSQILAKTGELFF. In DNA form, the CDR3 reads TGTGCCAGCAGCTCACAGATACTAGCGAAGACCGGGGAGCTGTTTTTT.

The V gene is TRBV4-3, the J gene TRBJ2-3; D gene unclear. V lost 2 bases and J lost 1, with 10 bases in between. The CDR3 has 15 residues. The V gene's germline CDR1 is LGHNA and CDR2 YSLEER. CDR3 DNA: TGCGCCAGCAGCCAACTCCTAGGTGGCACAGATACGCAGTATTTT. This gives the protein CASSQLLGGTDTQYF.

This chain connects TRBV2 to TRBJ2-7; possibly TRBD1 or TRBD2 for D (5 bases each). The CDR3 length is 14 residues. Germline V gene data show CDR1 as SNHLY and CDR2 as FYNNEI. V was pared by 8 bases and J by 4 bases, with 18 bases between. The CDR3 DNA reads as TGTGCCAGCTTGGGGGAGTATTCAAGTTACGAGCAGTACTTC. Encoded protein: CASLGEYSSYEQYF. Full variable domain (remainder filled in from reference TRBV2 and TRBJ2-7): EPEVTQTPSHQVTQMGQEVILRCVPISNHLYFYWYRQILGQKVEFLVSFYNNEISEKSEIFDDQFSVERPDGSNFTLKIRSTKLEDSAMYFCASLGEYSSYEQYFGPGTRLTVT.

The V gene is TRBV29-1, the J gene TRBJ1-1, with D unresolved. Germline CDR1 SQVTM, CDR2 ANQGSEA. V was shortened by 8 bases and J by 10 bases, with 8 bases between the two germline ends. CDR3 length equals 8 residues. The CDR3 protein is CSNDGAFF. CDR3 in DNA: TGCAGCAACGATGGAGCTTTCTTT.

This rearrangement joins TRBV29-1 to TRBJ2-7; a weak D match, TRBD1 (6 bases). Germline V gene data show CDR1 as SQVTM and CDR2 as ANQGSEA. The ends were cut back, 4 bases at V and 2 bases at J, with 15 bases in the middle. This CDR3 is built from 14 residues. The CDR3 is CSVGMAWGPYEQYF. The DNA of the CDR3 is TGCAGCGTTGGTATGGCTTGGGGGCCCTACGAGCAGTACTTC.

V usage is TRBV11-3 and J usage is TRBJ2-7; D unclear. The CDR3 is made up of 15 amino acids. Germline V gene sequence: CDR1 SGHNT, CDR2 YENEEA. V was cut by 5 bases and J by 3 bases, with 17 bases left in between. Written as DNA, the CDR3 is TGTGCCAGCAGCCAAGAGATAGACTTAAGCTACGAGCAGTACTTC. It codes for CASSQEIDLSYEQYF. Filled out from reference TRBV11-3 and TRBJ2-7, the complete variable domain reads EAGVVQSPRYKIIEKKQPVAFWCNPISGHNTLYWYLQNLGQGPELLIRYENEEAVDDSQLPKDRFSAERLKGVDSTLKIQPAELGDSAVYLCASSQEIDLSYEQYFGPGTRLTVT.

The chain has TRBV6-1 and TRBJ2-2; D may be TRBD1 or TRBD2 (5 bases each). Trimming left V 3 bases short and J 0 bases short, with 5 bases between. Germline CDR1 MNHNS, CDR2 SASEGT. The CDR3 is 14 amino acids. The CDR3 sequence is CASSEGPNTGELFF. The CDR3 region has the DNA TGTGCCAGCAGTGAGGGACCGAACACCGGGGAGCTGTTTTTT.

The chain is built from TRBV2 and TRBJ2-7; 9 bases are a match to TRBD2. Trimming took 3 bases from V and 0 from J; bases not matched to a gene: 3. This CDR3 region has 15 residues. Germline V gene data show CDR1 as SNHLY and CDR2 as FYNNEI. CDR3: CASSDLAGSSYEQYF. As DNA, the CDR3 is TGTGCCAGCAGTGACCTAGCGGGAAGCTCCTACGAGCAGTACTTC.

The chain links TRBV9 to TRBJ1-6, with D possibly TRBD1 on 5 matching bases. From germline, CDR1 is SGDLS and CDR2 YYNGEE. This CDR3 spans 14 amino acids. V lost 3 bases and J 10 bases, leaving 14 bases between the germline ends. The CDR3 region is CASSEVGVGSPLHF. In nucleotides, the CDR3 is TGTGCCAGCAGCGAAGTGGGGGTGGGCTCACCCCTCCACTTT. Full variable domain (outside the CDR3, taken from reference TRBV9 and TRBJ1-6): DSGVTQTPKHLITATGQRVTLRCSPRSGDLSVYWYQQSLDQGLQFLIQYYNGEERAKGNILERFSAQQFPDLHSELNLSSLELGDSALYFCASSEVGVGSPLHFGNGTRLTVT.

The gene calls are TRBV13 and TRBJ2-1; TRBD1 aligns across 7 bases. V dropped 3 bases and J dropped 4; count of bases not matched to a gene: 3. Germline CDR1 PRHDT, CDR2 FYEKMQ (reference sequence). This CDR3 is built from 14 residues. CDR3 sequence (DNA): TGTGCCAGCAGCTTCGGACAGGTATACAATGAGCAGTTCTTC. Amino acids: CASSFGQVYNEQFF. The full variable domain, completed using reference TRBV13 and TRBJ2-1, is AAGVIQSPRHLIKEKRETATLKCYPIPRHDTVYWYQQGPGQDPQFLISFYEKMQSDKGSIPDRFSAQQFSDYHSELNMSSLELGDSALYFCASSFGQVYNEQFFGPGTRLTVL.

This clone was recorded once. The chain joins TRBV6-1 to TRBJ1-2; D is unclear. Trimming shortened V by 6 bases and J by 12 bases, and 11 bases separated the two germline ends. The CDR3 length is 10 residues. CDR1 MNHNS and CDR2 SASEGT come from the germline V gene. Written as DNA, the CDR3 is TGTGCCAGCAGGGAGTCAACTGACACCTTC. As protein: CASRESTDTF.

V usage is TRBV7-2 and J usage is TRBJ1-1, with a weak D call TRBD1 (5 bases). The CDR3 covers 19 residues. With 1 base removed from V and 2 bases from J, the gap between germline ends came to 23 bases. CDR1 SGHTA and CDR2 FQGNSA come from the germline V gene. The CDR3 loop reads CASSLEIRWGMSLNTEAFF. CDR3 bases: TGTGCCAGCAGCTTAGAAATTAGATGGGGGATGTCCCTCAACACTGAAGCTTTCTTT. The full variable domain, rest sourced from reference TRBV7-2 and TRBJ1-1, is GAGVSQSPSNKVTEKGKDVELRCDPISGHTALYWYRQSLGQGLEFLIYFQGNSAPDKSGLPSDRFSAERTGGSVSTLTIQRTQQEDSAVYLCASSLEIRWGMSLNTEAFFGQGTRLTVV.

The rearrangement joins TRBV21-1 to TRBJ2-7; no DNA check was done on the table's D call, TRBD1. TRBV21-1 has pseudogene status. The CDR3 extends over 12 amino acids. CDR3 DNA: TGTGCCAGAGCGGACAGGACCTTTGGGCAGTACTTC. Protein product: CARADRTFGQYF.

This chain connects TRBV10-3 to TRBJ2-7, with 8 bases lining up with TRBD1. CDR1 and CDR2 from the germline V gene are ENHRY and SYGVKD. The J segment lost 5 bases and the V segment lost 3 bases, leaving 6 bases of the junction unmatched. The CDR3 loop spans 14 amino acids. CDR3 sequence reads: CAISDDRGINEQYF. CDR3 nucleotide sequence: TGTGCCATCAGTGACGACAGGGGTATCAACGAGCAGTACTTC.

The rearrangement joins TRBV7-6 to TRBJ2-3, with 9 bases matching TRBD2. The CDR3 is 16 residues long. Trimming took 5 bases from V and 0 from J; bases not matched to a gene: 6. From germline, CDR1 is SGHVS and CDR2 FNYEAQ. The CDR3 is CASSPAGGSSTDTQYF. The CDR3, as DNA: TGTGCCAGCAGCCCGGCGGGGGGGTCGAGCACAGATACGCAGTATTTT. The whole variable domain, filled in from reference TRBV7-6 and TRBJ2-3, reads GAGVSQSPRYKVTKRGQDVALRCDPISGHVSLYWYRQALGQGPEFLTYFNYEAQQDKSGLPNDRFSAERPEGSISTLTIQRTEQRDSAMYRCASSPAGGSSTDTQYFGPGTRLTVL.

V gene TRBV5-4 combines with J gene TRBJ2-3, with 11 bases lining up with TRBD2. Trimming at V came to 3 bases and at J to 3 bases, leaving 3 bases not matched to a gene. The CDR3 has 15 residues. Germline CDR1 is SGHNT and CDR2 is YYREEE (reference sequence). The CDR3 nucleotides are TGTGCCAGCAGCTATACTAGCGGGAGAACAGATACGCAGTATTTT. This gives the protein CASSYTSGRTDTQYF. Full variable domain (outside the CDR3, taken from reference TRBV5-4 and TRBJ2-3): ETGVTQSPTHLIKTRGQQVTLRCSSQSGHNTVSWYQQALGQGPQFIFQYYREEENGRGNFPPRFSGLQFPNYSSELNVNALELDDSALYLCASSYTSGRTDTQYFGPGTRLTVL.

The gene calls are TRBV19 and TRBJ1-3, with D tentatively TRBD1 (5 bases). Germline V lookup: CDR1 LNHDA, CDR2 SQIVND (reference sequence). CDR3 length: 16 amino acids. Between the trimmed V and J ends, which lost 0 bases and 4 bases, there was a span of 13 bases. DNA for the CDR3: TGTGCCAGTAGTATAGACGGGGGACGCAACGGAAACACCATATATTTT. It translates to CASSIDGGRNGNTIYF.

The rearrangement links TRBV9 to TRBJ2-3; unclear D gene. Germline V CDR1 and CDR2: SGDLS, YYNGEE. V lost 4 bases, J lost 2 bases, and 8 bases lay in between. The length of the CDR3 is 13 residues. CDR3 region: CASSPPDTDTQYF. As DNA, the CDR3 is TGTGCCAGCAGCCCGCCGGACACAGATACGCAGTATTTT.

The V and J genes are TRBV27 and TRBJ1-5; D is uncertain. The V end lost 4 bases, the J end lost 5 bases, and 6 bases lay between the germline ends. Per germline, CDR1 MNHEY and CDR2 SMNVEV (reference sequence). The CDR3 length is 12 residues. CDR3 sequence (DNA): TGTGCCAGCAGTTCCTTGGATCAGCCCCAGCATTTT. It specifies CASSSLDQPQHF.